Presented here are 6 T cell receptor beta chains from one specimen sequenced in a study of control samples from healthy donors and cancer patients. Some clones are missing from TCRdb's copy, which holds only in-frame ones; the method was immunoSEQ multiplex PCR. The table records roughly 80,000 clones, roughly nine tenths of them present only once. Sequencing input: blood. All receptors come from a man in his fifties in good health.

The rearrangement uses TRBV20-1 and TRBJ2-4; no clear D. Trimming stripped 3 bases from V and 8 bases from J, with 8 bases between. The CDR3 consists of 11 residues. Per the germline V gene, CDR1 is DFQATT and CDR2 is SNEGSKA (reference sequence). The CDR3 coding sequence is TGCAGTGCTAGGGGCACTGACATTCAGTACTTC. It translates to CSARGTDIQYF.

V is TRBV7-2 and J is TRBJ2-2; D perhaps matches TRBD1 (6 bases). The germline gives CDR1 SGHTA, CDR2 FQGNSA. Trimming took 2 bases from V and 0 from J, leaving 16 bases between them. The CDR3 is made up of 18 amino acids. The DNA of the CDR3 is TGTGCCAGCAGCTTAAGGTCACAGGGCTGGGCGAACACCGGGGAGCTGTTTTTT. It encodes CASSLRSQGWANTGELFF.

The table lists this clone with a few counts. This chain connects TRBV9 to TRBJ1-1; 9 positions match TRBD1. Germline values: CDR1 SGDLS, CDR2 YYNGEE. The CDR3 loop spans 13 amino acids. The trim removed 5 bases at V and 3 bases at J, leaving 2 bases unmatched. In DNA, the CDR3 is TGTGCCAGCAGGAGGACAGGGGACACTGAAGCTTTCTTT. Translating it yields CASRRTGDTEAFF.

V and J are TRBV6-5 and TRBJ2-7; D unclear. Germline CDR1 is MNHEY and CDR2 is SVGAGI. The ends were cut back, 8 bases at V and 4 bases at J, with 18 bases in the middle. This CDR3 has 14 amino acids. The CDR3 region is CASGTGRSTYEQYF. CDR3 bases: TGTGCCAGCGGCACCGGACGTTCGACGTACGAGCAGTACTTC.

The gene calls are TRBV4-1 and TRBJ2-1; 7 positions match TRBD2. J was trimmed by 2 bases and V by 4 bases; bases with no gene match: 8. CDR3 length: 16 amino acids. CDR1 is MGHRA and CDR2 is YSYEKL in the germline V gene. The CDR3 protein is CASSRTPGTTYNEQFF. DNA for the CDR3: TGCGCCAGCAGCCGCACCCCGGGGACTACCTACAATGAGCAGTTCTTC.

The rearrangement joins TRBV9 to TRBJ2-2; 7 nucleotides line up with TRBD1. Germline lookup yields CDR1 SGDLS and CDR2 YYNGEE. With 0 bases clipped from V and 0 bases from J, the junction kept 2 bases outside the gene matches. The CDR3 is 16 residues long. In nucleotides, the CDR3 is TGTGCCAGCAGCGTAGTGACAGGGTCGAACACCGGGGAGCTGTTTTTT. Amino acid sequence: CASSVVTGSNTGELFF.